Following are 28 T cell receptor beta chains from one sample sequenced in a study of blood T cell repertoires in COVID-19 (TCRdb year 2020). To prepare the library, the immunoSEQ multiplex PCR assay was applied. TCRdb stores this immuneACCESS table with in-frame sequences only. Part of the clones is absent; in the studies checked, under half of the shortfall reflects unresolved V genes, and no reason is known for the rest. The sample table lists about 82,000 clones, around two thirds of them with a count of one. Roughly 2.6% of the sample is held by the ten biggest clonotypes. The sequenced material came from peripheral blood. The receptors were gathered from a human donor with acute or convalescent COVID-19. The donor label of this sample is uncertain.

This chain joins TRBV25-1 and TRBJ1-1; no definite D call. Germline CDR1 reads MGHDK; CDR2 reads SYGVNS. This CDR3 is built from 14 residues. The V gene lost 3 bases and the J gene lost 5 bases, with 13 bases spanning the gap. The CDR3 nucleotides are TGTGCCAGCAGTGAGGGGAGGGTAGAGACTGAAGCTTTCTTT. As protein: CASSEGRVETEAFF.

V and J are TRBV5-8 and TRBJ1-2; D gene ambiguous. Germline V CDR1 and CDR2: SGHTS, YDEGEE. The CDR3 extends over 12 amino acids. V was cut by 1 base and J by 3 bases, with 4 bases left in between. CDR3 region: CASSLTDYGYTF. CDR3 sequence (DNA): TGTGCCAGCAGCTTGACAGACTATGGCTACACCTTC. The variable domain in full, completed from reference TRBV5-8 and TRBJ1-2, reads EAGVTQSPTHLIKTRGQQATLRCSPISGHTSVYWYQQALGLGLQFLLWYDEGEERNRGNFPPRFSGRQFPNYSSELNVNALELEDSALYLCASSLTDYGYTFGSGTRLTVV.

V and J are TRBV28 and TRBJ1-5; TRBD1 might be the D (6 bases). CDR3 length equals 12 residues. Germline CDR1 is MDHEN and CDR2 is SYDVKM. Between the trimmed V and J ends, which lost 5 bases and 7 bases, there was a span of 9 bases. CDR3 DNA: TGTGCCAGCAGTACAGGGCTGCAGCCCCAGCATTTT. Its translation: CASSTGLQPQHF.

DNA of the CDR3: TGTGCCAGCAGCTTAAACGGGAGGGTCGAAAACATTCAGTACTTC. Translation: CASSLNGRVENIQYF. The chain uses TRBV7-2 and TRBJ2-4; 8 bases fit TRBD2. The junction had 5 bases not matched to a gene; V was cut back by 2 bases and J by 5 bases. Looked up from germline, CDR1 is SGHTA and CDR2 is FQGNSA. This CDR3 is built from 15 residues. The full variable domain, its missing parts supplied by reference TRBV7-2 and TRBJ2-4, is GAGVSQSPSNKVTEKGKDVELRCDPISGHTALYWYRQSLGQGLEFLIYFQGNSAPDKSGLPSDRFSAERTGGSVSTLTIQRTQQEDSAVYLCASSLNGRVENIQYFGAGTRLSVL.

V gene TRBV28 combines with J gene TRBJ2-2; 15 bases match TRBD2. The V gene's germline CDR1 is MDHEN and CDR2 SYDVKM. CDR3 size: 17 residues. After removal of 5 bases from V and 4 bases from J, the junction contained 5 bases not matched to a gene. CDR3 bases: TGTGCCAGCAGTCCAAGGACTAGCGGGGGGGCCACCGGGGAGCTGTTTTTT. Protein sequence: CASSPRTSGGATGELFF.

The CDR3 region has the DNA TGTGCCAGCAGTGAATATGGCCGGCCCCAGCATTTT. This translates into CASSEYGRPQHF. V is TRBV25-1 and J is TRBJ1-5; D gene unclear. There are 12 residues in the CDR3. CDR1 and CDR2 from the germline V gene are MGHDK and SYGVNS. V lost 0 bases, J lost 9 bases, and 6 bases lay in between. Full variable domain (remainder filled in from reference TRBV25-1 and TRBJ1-5): EADIYQTPRYLVIGTGKKITLECSQTMGHDKMYWYQQDPGMELHLIHYSYGVNSTEKGDLSSESTVSRIRTEHFPLTLESARPSHTSQYLCASSEYGRPQHFGDGTRLSIL.

The chain employs TRBV4-3 and TRBJ2-6, with unresolved D. From germline, CDR1 is LGHNA and CDR2 YSLEER. The CDR3 contains 18 residues. The ends were cut back, 1 base at V and 1 base at J, with 14 bases in the middle. The CDR3 region has the DNA TGCGCCAGCAGCCAAGGTGTGCTTCGCCTATCTGGGGCCAACGTCCTGACTTTC. Protein: CASSQGVLRLSGANVLTF.

V is TRBV5-4 and J is TRBJ1-2; 9 nucleotides agree with TRBD1. CDR3 size: 13 residues. The germline V gene has CDR1 SGHNT and CDR2 YYREEE (reference sequence). Here the CDR3 DNA reads TGTTCCTCTTCGGGACAGGGTGGCTATGGCTACACCTTC. Its protein product is CSSSGQGGYGYTF.

The V and J genes are TRBV3-1 (or the pseudogene TRBV3-2) and TRBJ1-4; D possibly corresponds to TRBD1 (6 bases). Looked up from germline, CDR1 is LGHDT and CDR2 is YNNKEL (reference sequence). V was trimmed by 3 bases and J by 5 bases, leaving 13 bases between them. The CDR3 is made up of 15 amino acids. The CDR3, as DNA: TGTGCCAGCAGCCAGCAGGGGACGTTGAATGAAAAACTGTTTTTT. Encoded protein: CASSQQGTLNEKLFF.

The chain combines TRBV28 with TRBJ1-2, with D possibly TRBD1 on 5 matching bases. This CDR3 spans 14 amino acids. Per germline, CDR1 MDHEN and CDR2 SYDVKM. Trimming cost V 9 bases and J 2 bases, with 16 bases left between them. CDR3 coding DNA: TGTGCCAGTCGCAAAGGCAGGGCAAACTATGGCTACACCTTC. Amino acid sequence: CASRKGRANYGYTF.

In its sample, this clone was seen once. V is TRBV15 and J is TRBJ2-7, with D possibly being TRBD1 (6 bases). The CDR3 covers 18 residues. CDR1 is LNHNV, CDR2 YYDKDF, per germline (reference sequence). The V gene lost 1 base and the J gene lost 3 bases, with 22 bases spanning the gap. CDR3 loop: CATSRALPRNRVYYEQYF. DNA for the CDR3: TGTGCCACCAGCAGAGCTCTACCGAGGAACAGGGTATACTACGAGCAGTACTTC.

This clone was observed a single time. The CDR3 reads CASTAGSAYGYTF. CDR3 sequence (DNA): TGTGCCAGCACCGCCGGGAGCGCTTATGGCTACACCTTC. This chain connects TRBV6-5 to TRBJ1-2; D remains ambiguous. The V and J ends lost 7 bases and 5 bases respectively, with 14 bases between them. There are 13 residues in the CDR3. From germline, CDR1 is MNHEY and CDR2 SVGAGI.

This clone was recorded a few times. The chain carries TRBV3-1 (or the pseudogene TRBV3-2) and TRBJ1-3; D is uncertain. Trimming left V 3 bases short and J 0 bases short, with 6 bases between. Germline CDR1 and CDR2: LGHDT and YNNKEL (reference sequence). The CDR3 is made up of 14 amino acids. The CDR3 protein is CASSHSSSGNTIYF. CDR3 coding DNA: TGTGCCAGCAGCCATAGTAGCTCTGGAAACACCATATATTTT.

This rearrangement joins TRBV5-8 to TRBJ2-1; TRBD2 agrees at 7 bases. Germline assignment: CDR1 SGHTS and CDR2 YDEGEE. The ends lost 4 bases at V and 5 bases at J; junction bases unmatched: 9. The CDR3 is 15 residues long. In DNA form, the CDR3 reads TGTGCCAGCAGCCGTATCCGGGACTACCACAATGAGCAGTTCTTC. Translation gives CASSRIRDYHNEQFF. The full variable domain, rest sourced from reference TRBV5-8 and TRBJ2-1, is EAGVTQSPTHLIKTRGQQATLRCSPISGHTSVYWYQQALGLGLQFLLWYDEGEERNRGNFPPRFSGRQFPNYSSELNVNALELEDSALYLCASSRIRDYHNEQFFGPGTRLTVL.

The chain carries TRBV15 and TRBJ1-1, with D tentatively TRBD1 (5 bases). CDR1 is LNHNV and CDR2 is YYDKDF in the germline V gene (reference sequence). V dropped 5 bases and J dropped 4 bases, with 14 bases sitting between them. The length of the CDR3 is 14 residues. CDR3 sequence (DNA): TGTGCCACCAGCGTACGGCGGGGGATCACTGAAGCTTTCTTT. Its translation: CATSVRRGITEAFF.

V usage is TRBV7-8 and J usage is TRBJ1-1, with a possible D match to TRBD1 (5 bases). The CDR3 has 13 residues. Trimming stripped 7 bases from V and 2 bases from J, with 11 bases between. The V gene's germline CDR1 is SGHVS and CDR2 FQNEAQ. The CDR3 DNA follows: TGTGCCAGCACGGGGGGTTACAACACTGAAGCTTTCTTT. Its translation is CASTGGYNTEAFF.

The chain uses TRBV5-6 and TRBJ1-5; D remains unclear. The CDR3 is 15 amino acids. Per the germline V gene, CDR1 is SGHDT and CDR2 is YYEEEE. V was trimmed by 1 base and J by 2 bases, leaving 10 bases between them. The CDR3, as DNA: TGTGCCAGCAGCTTGTCTGGTCAGGGCAATCAGCCCCAGCATTTT. This sequence encodes CASSLSGQGNQPQHF.

V usage is TRBV18 and J usage is TRBJ1-5; D gene unclear. The CDR3 has 12 amino acids. Trimming cost V 3 bases and J 4 bases, with 4 bases left between them. Germline V gene sequence: CDR1 KGHSH, CDR2 LQKENI. The CDR3 sequence: CASSPPNQPQHF. CDR3 nucleotides: TGTGCCAGCTCACCCCCGAATCAGCCCCAGCATTTT.

This chain connects TRBV28 to TRBJ1-1, with TRBD1 matching over 7 bases. Looked up from germline, CDR1 is MDHEN and CDR2 is SYDVKM. The V gene end was trimmed by 7 bases and the J gene end by 1 base; junction bases not matched to a gene: 6. This CDR3 spans 14 amino acids. This CDR3 reads CASTLGGSNTEAFF. In DNA, the CDR3 is TGTGCCAGCACCTTAGGGGGCTCGAACACTGAAGCTTTCTTT. Full variable domain (missing parts from reference TRBV28 and TRBJ1-1): DVKVTQSSRYLVKRTGEKVFLECVQDMDHENMFWYRQDPGLGLRLIYFSYDVKMKEKGDIPEGYSVSREKKERFSLILESASTNQTSMYLCASTLGGSNTEAFFGQGTRLTVV.

The rearrangement uses TRBV5-8 and TRBJ2-7; the D gene is possibly TRBD2 (5 bases). In germline, CDR1 is SGHTS, CDR2 YDEGEE. The CDR3 is 14 residues long. Trimming removed 2 bases from V and 8 bases from J, with 17 bases in between. As DNA, the CDR3 is TGTGCCAGCAGCTTAGATCGGGGATGGGAGCAGCAGTACGTC. The encoded protein is CASSLDRGWEQQYV.

The V gene is TRBV5-5, the J gene TRBJ2-2; TRBD2 matches 9 bases. After removal of 4 bases from V and 1 base from J, the junction contained 5 bases not matched to a gene. This CDR3 is 16 amino acids long. In germline, CDR1 is SGHKS, CDR2 YYEKEE (reference sequence). This chain's CDR3 is CASSLGLALNTGELFF. The CDR3 bases are TGTGCCAGCAGCCTAGGACTAGCGTTGAACACCGGGGAGCTGTTTTTT.

The V gene is TRBV11-2, the J gene TRBJ1-2; unclear D gene. CDR3 length equals 13 residues. V was cut by 3 bases and J by 5 bases, with 10 bases left in between. Germline CDR1 reads SGHAT; CDR2 reads FQNNGV. The CDR3 sequence is CASSLAGNYGYTF. CDR3 DNA: TGTGCCAGCAGCTTGGCAGGAAATTATGGCTACACCTTC. Based on the CDR3 plus reference TRBV11-2 and TRBJ1-2, the full variable domain is EAGVAQSPRYKIIEKRQSVAFWCNPISGHATLYWYQQILGQGPKLLIQFQNNGVVDDSQLPKDRFSAERLKGVDSTLKIQPAKLEDSAVYLCASSLAGNYGYTFGSGTRLTVV.

V gene TRBV3-1 (or the pseudogene TRBV3-2) combines with J gene TRBJ2-7; 9 bases map to TRBD2. V trimming: 4 bases; J trimming: 5 bases; junction bases outside the gene matches: 6. Germline loops: CDR1 LGHDT, CDR2 YNNKEL (reference sequence). This CDR3 has 14 amino acids. The CDR3 protein is CASSLAGVVHEQYF. The CDR3 DNA is TGTGCCAGCAGCCTAGCGGGAGTGGTGCACGAGCAGTACTTC.

The chain couples TRBV4-3 to TRBJ2-1; D unresolved. There are 13 residues in the CDR3. CDR1 and CDR2 (germline): LGHNA, YSLEER. Trimming pared 0 bases from V and 9 bases from J, leaving 9 bases between. Here the CDR3 reads CASSQERWAEQFF. CDR3 in DNA: TGCGCCAGCAGCCAAGAAAGATGGGCTGAGCAGTTCTTC.

V gene TRBV7-2 combines with J gene TRBJ2-1; 9 bases map to TRBD2. Germline V gives CDR1 SGHTA, CDR2 FQGNSA. CDR3 length: 15 residues. V was pared by 8 bases and J by 7 bases, with 12 bases of the junction left unmatched. CDR3 sequence reads: CASGDRRGGWNEQFF. The CDR3 region has the DNA TGTGCCAGCGGCGACAGGCGGGGGGGCTGGAATGAGCAGTTCTTC.

J is TRBJ2-3 and V is TRBV7-2; 11 bases match TRBD1. This CDR3 has 15 amino acids. Germline assignment: CDR1 SGHTA and CDR2 FQGNSA. The V and J ends lost 6 bases and 6 bases, in that order; junction bases with no gene match: 8. CDR3 coding DNA: TGTGCCAGCAGTTTTAGACGGACAGGGGGCGATACGCAGTATTTT. This encodes CASSFRRTGGDTQYF. The full variable domain, its missing parts supplied by reference TRBV7-2 and TRBJ2-3, is GAGVSQSPSNKVTEKGKDVELRCDPISGHTALYWYRQSLGQGLEFLIYFQGNSAPDKSGLPSDRFSAERTGGSVSTLTIQRTQQEDSAVYLCASSFRRTGGDTQYFGPGTRLTVL.

This clone was seen only a few times. J is TRBJ1-3 and V is TRBV9; 7 bases align to TRBD1. The CDR3 sequence is 15 residues long. From germline, CDR1 is SGDLS and CDR2 YYNGEE. V lost 7 bases to trimming and J lost 1 base; unmatched junction nucleotides: 8. The CDR3 protein is CASGLGQRSGNTIYF. In DNA form, the CDR3 reads TGTGCCAGCGGGTTGGGACAGAGATCTGGAAACACCATATATTTT.

The chain combines TRBV10-3 with TRBJ1-6; TRBD1 matches 7 bases. With V trimmed by 8 bases and J by 7 bases, 8 bases remained unmatched. The CDR3 consists of 14 residues. From germline, CDR1 is ENHRY and CDR2 SYGVKD. This CDR3 reads CAISGGSGNSPLHF. As DNA, the CDR3 is TGTGCCATCTCAGGGGGATCGGGGAATTCACCCCTCCACTTT.